One sample yielded the 17 T cell receptor beta chains listed below, sequenced in a study of cytomegalovirus exposure and HLA in healthy donors (dated 2017 in TCRdb). Libraries were constructed by the immunoSEQ multiplex PCR assay. The clones in this table, taken by TCRdb from immuneACCESS, are in-frame only. Not every clone is retained; where verified, under half of the shortfall comes from an unresolved V gene, and the cause of the rest is unknown. Here the sample has 150,000 or so clones; approximately 90% occur a single time. The ten top clones hold about 6.6% of the sample. What was sequenced was PBMCs. The receptor set was obtained from a woman aged 25 to 45 in good health and CMV-seropositive.

The chain joins TRBV7-2 to TRBJ2-4; 10 nucleotides align to TRBD2. Germline CDR1 reads SGHTA; CDR2 reads FQGNSA. This CDR3 has 17 residues. V was clipped by 1 base and J by 3 bases; unmatched bases: 6. CDR3 DNA: TGTGCCAGCAGCTTAGTAGCGGGGGGCCGGGGCAAAAACATTCAGTACTTC. Its translation is CASSLVAGGRGKNIQYF.

The chain carries TRBV7-8 and TRBJ2-3; tentatively, D is TRBD2 (6 bases). This CDR3 comprises 16 residues. Germline-derived CDR1 and CDR2 are SGHVS and FQNEAQ. Between the trimmed V and J ends, which lost 6 bases and 3 bases, there was a span of 19 bases. The CDR3 region has the DNA TGTGCCAGCAGACCGCCCGGGACTGGTGGTACAGATACGCAGTATTTT. This sequence encodes CASRPPGTGGTDTQYF. Filled out from reference TRBV7-8 and TRBJ2-3, the complete variable domain reads GAGVSQSPRYKVAKRGQDVALRCDPISGHVSLFWYQQALGQGPEFLTYFQNEAQLDKSGLPSDRFFAERPEGSVSTLKIQRTQQEDSAVYLCASRPPGTGGTDTQYFGPGTRLTVL.

The chain joins TRBV7-9 to TRBJ2-7; 8 bases align to TRBD1. The CDR3 consists of 18 residues. V dropped 4 bases and J dropped 7; count of bases not matched to a gene: 21. Germline assignment: CDR1 SEHNR and CDR2 FQNEAQ (reference sequence). This chain's CDR3 is CASSSYSGQGKRVREQYF. CDR3 nucleotide sequence: TGTGCCAGCAGCTCATACTCCGGACAGGGAAAAAGGGTACGAGAGCAGTACTTC.

The chain joins TRBV6-4 to TRBJ2-3, with 7 bases lining up with TRBD2. Germline V CDR1 and CDR2: MRHNA, SNTAGT. V was clipped by 6 bases and J by 7 bases; unmatched bases: 19. This CDR3 has 17 residues. The CDR3 here is CASSPMSGAGHRNTQYF. DNA for the CDR3: TGTGCCAGCAGCCCAATGTCGGGAGCGGGGCACCGTAATACGCAGTATTTT.

The chain employs TRBV11-2 and TRBJ2-2; 8 bases map to TRBD1. V lost 6 bases, J lost 7 bases, and 1 base stayed unmatched. The V gene's germline CDR1 is SGHAT and CDR2 FQNNGV. This CDR3 has 12 residues. The CDR3 sequence is CASRQGVGELFF. The CDR3 DNA sequence: TGTGCCAGCAGACAGGGGGTCGGGGAGCTGTTTTTT.

The chain uses TRBV15 and TRBJ2-7, with 8 bases aligning to TRBD1. The CDR3 is 15 residues long. V gave up 0 bases and J gave up 2 bases; unmatched junction bases: 3. The V gene's germline CDR1 is LNHNV and CDR2 YYDKDF (reference sequence). The CDR3 coding sequence is TGTGCCACCAGCAGAGATGGGGGACAGGCCTACGAGCAGTACTTC. Its translation: CATSRDGGQAYEQYF. The full variable domain, its missing parts supplied by reference TRBV15 and TRBJ2-7, is DAMVIQNPRYQVTQFGKPVTLSCSQTLNHNVMYWYQQKSSQAPKLLFHYYDKDFNNEADTPDNFQSRRPNTSFCFLDIRSPGLGDTAMYLCATSRDGGQAYEQYFGPGTRLTVT.

The chain recombines TRBV5-5 with TRBJ1-1, with 10 bases identical to TRBD1. Germline-derived CDR1 and CDR2 are SGHKS and YYEKEE (reference sequence). The V segment lost 6 bases and the J segment 3 bases; nucleotides outside the gene matches: 23. The CDR3 extends over 20 amino acids. CDR3 nucleotides: TGTGCCAGCATCCCCCGGAAGACAGGGGGCTCCTCTACAAGGGACACTGAAGCTTTCTTT. It is translated as CASIPRKTGGSSTRDTEAFF.

The chain recombines TRBV10-1 with TRBJ1-1; possibly TRBD1 for D (6 bases). Deletions cut 11 bases from V and 1 base from J, with 17 bases between. Germline loops: CDR1 WNHNN, CDR2 SYGVQD (reference sequence). CDR3 length equals 14 residues. Here the CDR3 DNA reads TGCGCCGGGGGCCCGTGGGACGGGAACACTGAAGCTTTCTTT. Translated: CAGGPWDGNTEAFF.

The chain combines TRBV2 with TRBJ1-4; 10 bases fit TRBD1. The CDR3 totals 15 residues. Looked up from germline, CDR1 is SNHLY and CDR2 is FYNNEI. Germline trimming cut 6 bases from V and 7 bases from J; bases unmatched to any gene: 8. In nucleotides, the CDR3 is TGTGCCAGCAGGTACCGACAGGGGGCCAGTGAAAAACTGTTTTTT. Its protein product is CASRYRQGASEKLFF.

This chain connects TRBV2 to TRBJ1-2; TRBD1 aligns across 8 bases. V shed 6 bases, J shed 3 bases, and the junction held 9 bases outside the gene matches. Per the germline V gene, CDR1 is SNHLY and CDR2 is FYNNEI. This CDR3 contains 15 residues. The CDR3: CASSPTPGGHYGYTF. The CDR3 nucleotides are TGTGCCAGCAGCCCGACTCCAGGGGGCCACTATGGCTACACCTTC.

The V call is TRBV6-7, the J call TRBJ1-2; 8 positions agree with TRBD1. TRBV6-7 is an open reading frame whose function is uncertain. V trimming: 0 bases; J trimming: 5 bases; junction bases outside the gene matches: 11. This CDR3 is 17 amino acids long. The CDR3 DNA is TGTGCCAGCAGTTACTCGAGCAGGGGGCCTGAGGAGTATGGCTACACCTTC. Its translation is CASSYSSRGPEEYGYTF.

In the case of this clone: One junction end does not reproduce the germline sequence, and a read error may be involved. The rearrangement links TRBV2 to TRBJ2-1; a weak D match, TRBD2 (6 bases). Germline V CDR1 and CDR2: SNHLY, FYNNEI. The CDR3 loop spans 14 amino acids. The CDR3 DNA sequence: TGTGCCAGCAGTGTGGAGGGGTCCTCCAATGAGCAGTTCTTC. This codes for CASSVEGSSNEQFF.

This chain links TRBV27 with TRBJ1-5; D is perhaps TRBD1 (6 bases). CDR1 and CDR2 (germline): MNHEY, SMNVEV (reference sequence). V dropped 0 bases and J dropped 7 bases, with 10 bases sitting between them. This CDR3 is 14 amino acids long. This chain's CDR3 is CASSLSDSFQPQHF. CDR3 coding DNA: TGTGCCAGCAGTTTATCGGACAGCTTCCAGCCCCAGCATTTT.

This chain uses TRBV5-1 with TRBJ2-1, with 7 bases aligning to TRBD1. J was trimmed by 2 bases and V by 3 bases; bases with no gene match: 5. The CDR3 spans 15 residues. Per germline, CDR1 SGHRS and CDR2 YFSETQ. In nucleotides, the CDR3 is TGCGCCAGCAGCTCGCGACAGGGTCCCTACAATGAGCAGTTCTTC. It encodes CASSSRQGPYNEQFF.

The rearrangement joins TRBV7-9 to TRBJ1-4; D is perhaps TRBD1 (6 bases). Trimming took 5 bases from V and 5 from J, leaving 12 bases between them. The CDR3 runs to 14 residues. Germline assignment: CDR1 SEHNR and CDR2 FQNEAQ (reference sequence). CDR3 DNA: TGTGCCAGCAGCCGGACAGACGGGAATGAAAAACTGTTTTTT. Residues: CASSRTDGNEKLFF.

This clone was detected only a few times. The V and J genes are TRBV5-1 and TRBJ1-6, with no clear D. The CDR3 totals 14 residues. Germline V gene data show CDR1 as SGHRS and CDR2 as YFSETQ. Between the trimmed V and J ends, which lost 0 bases and 4 bases, there was a span of 5 bases. The CDR3 nucleotides read TGCGCCAGCAGCTTGGTAGATTATAATTCACCCCTCCACTTT. Translated, it gives CASSLVDYNSPLHF.

The CDR3 loop reads CASSPQTGYNEQFF. CDR3 nucleotides: TGTGCCAGCTCACCCCAGACAGGATACAATGAGCAGTTCTTC. This rearrangement joins TRBV18 to TRBJ2-1, with TRBD1 as a possible D gene (6 bases). The CDR3 runs to 14 residues. Germline V CDR1 and CDR2: KGHSH, LQKENI. The V gene lost 3 bases and the J gene lost 4 bases, with 10 bases spanning the gap.